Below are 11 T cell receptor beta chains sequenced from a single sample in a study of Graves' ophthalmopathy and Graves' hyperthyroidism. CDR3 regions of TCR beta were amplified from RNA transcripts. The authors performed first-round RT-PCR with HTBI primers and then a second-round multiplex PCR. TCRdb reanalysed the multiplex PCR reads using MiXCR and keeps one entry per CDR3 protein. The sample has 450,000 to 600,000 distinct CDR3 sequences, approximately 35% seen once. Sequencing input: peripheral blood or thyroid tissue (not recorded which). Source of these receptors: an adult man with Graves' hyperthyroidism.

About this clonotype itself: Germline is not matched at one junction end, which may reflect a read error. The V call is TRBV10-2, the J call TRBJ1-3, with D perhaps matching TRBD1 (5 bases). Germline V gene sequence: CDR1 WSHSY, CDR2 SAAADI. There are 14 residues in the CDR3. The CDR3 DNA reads TGTGCCAGCAGGGAAGGTACCTCTGGAAACACCATATATTTT. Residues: CASREGTSGNTIYF.

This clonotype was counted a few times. CDR3 residues: CASSQAGSAQETQYF. CDR3 DNA: TGCGCCAGCAGCCAAGCCGGGAGCGCTCAAGAGACCCAGTACTTC. The chain uses TRBV4-1 and TRBJ2-5, with D possibly TRBD2 on 6 matching bases. The V gene lost 1 base and the J gene lost 2 bases, with 11 bases spanning the gap. The CDR3 is 15 residues long. Germline CDR1 reads MGHRA; CDR2 reads YSYEKL.

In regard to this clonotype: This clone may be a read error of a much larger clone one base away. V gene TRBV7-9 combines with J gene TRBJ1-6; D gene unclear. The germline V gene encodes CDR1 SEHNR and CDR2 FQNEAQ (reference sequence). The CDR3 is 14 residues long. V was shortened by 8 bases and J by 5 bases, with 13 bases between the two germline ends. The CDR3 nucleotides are TGTGCCAGCGGAACAGAGTCCCATAATTCACCCCTCCACTTT. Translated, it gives CASGTESHNSPLHF. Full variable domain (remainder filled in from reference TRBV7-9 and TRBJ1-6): DTGVSQNPRHKITKRGQNVTFRCDPISEHNRLYWYRQTLGQGPEFLTYFQNEAQLEKSRLLSDRFSAERPKGSFSTLEIQRTEQGDSAMYLCASGTESHNSPLHFGNGTRLTVT.

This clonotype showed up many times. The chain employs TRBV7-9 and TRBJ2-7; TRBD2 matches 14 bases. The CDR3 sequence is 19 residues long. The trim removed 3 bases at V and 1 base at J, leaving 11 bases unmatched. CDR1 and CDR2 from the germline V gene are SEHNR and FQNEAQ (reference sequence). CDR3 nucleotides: TGTGCCAGCAGCTTCAGTCCCGGGACTAGCGGGAGTGTTTCCTACGAGCAGTACTTC. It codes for CASSFSPGTSGSVSYEQYF.

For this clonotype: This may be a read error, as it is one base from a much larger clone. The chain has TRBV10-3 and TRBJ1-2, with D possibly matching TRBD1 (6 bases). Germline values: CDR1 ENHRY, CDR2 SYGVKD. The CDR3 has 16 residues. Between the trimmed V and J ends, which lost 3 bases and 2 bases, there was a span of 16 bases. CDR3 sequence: CAISEGGGGTNYGYTF. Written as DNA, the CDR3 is TGTGCCATCAGTGAAGGGGGTGGGGGGACAAACTATGGCTACACCTTC.

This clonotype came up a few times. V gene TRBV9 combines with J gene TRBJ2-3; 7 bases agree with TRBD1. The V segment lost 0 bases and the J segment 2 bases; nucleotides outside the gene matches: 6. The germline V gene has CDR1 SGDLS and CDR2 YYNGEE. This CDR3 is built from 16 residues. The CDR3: CASSVDEDRTTDTQYF. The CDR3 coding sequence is TGTGCCAGCAGCGTAGATGAGGACAGGACCACAGATACGCAGTATTTT.

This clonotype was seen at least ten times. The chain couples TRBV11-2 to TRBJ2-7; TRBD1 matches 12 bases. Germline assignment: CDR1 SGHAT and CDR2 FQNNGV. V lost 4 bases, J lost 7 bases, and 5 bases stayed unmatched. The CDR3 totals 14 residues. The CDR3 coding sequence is TGTGCCAGCAGCTCCGGGACAGGGGGCTGGGAGCAGTACTTC. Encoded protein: CASSSGTGGWEQYF.

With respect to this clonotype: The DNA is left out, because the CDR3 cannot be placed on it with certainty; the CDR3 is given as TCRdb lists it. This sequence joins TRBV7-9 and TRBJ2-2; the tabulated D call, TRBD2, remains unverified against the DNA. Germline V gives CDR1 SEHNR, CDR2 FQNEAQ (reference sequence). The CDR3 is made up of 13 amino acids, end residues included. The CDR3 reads CASSVGLAGSCFF.

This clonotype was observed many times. CDR3 in amino acids: CASSVNGHLRVGELFF. The DNA for the CDR3 is TGTGCCAGCAGTGTGAATGGACACCTTAGGGTCGGGGAGCTGTTTTTT. The rearrangement links TRBV6-1 to TRBJ2-2, with D possibly matching TRBD1 (5 bases). Trimming took 4 bases from V and 7 from J, leaving 19 bases between them. CDR1 and CDR2 (germline): MNHNS, SASEGT. This CDR3 comprises 16 residues.

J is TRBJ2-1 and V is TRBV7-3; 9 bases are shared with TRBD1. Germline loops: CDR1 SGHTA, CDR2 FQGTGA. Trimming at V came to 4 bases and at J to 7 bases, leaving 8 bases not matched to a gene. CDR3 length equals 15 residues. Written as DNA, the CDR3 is TGTGCCAGCAGCTCCCCCATGGGGACAGGGAATGAGCAGTTCTTC. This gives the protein CASSSPMGTGNEQFF.

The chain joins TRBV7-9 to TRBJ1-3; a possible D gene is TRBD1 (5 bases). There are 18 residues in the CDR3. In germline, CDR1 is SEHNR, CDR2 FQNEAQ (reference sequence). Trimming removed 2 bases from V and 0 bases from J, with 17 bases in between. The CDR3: CASSLKVTAPNSGNTIYF. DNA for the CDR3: TGTGCCAGCAGCTTAAAAGTGACAGCGCCGAACTCTGGAAACACCATATATTTT. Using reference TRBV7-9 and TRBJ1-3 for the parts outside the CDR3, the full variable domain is DTGVSQNPRHKITKRGQNVTFRCDPISEHNRLYWYRQTLGQGPEFLTYFQNEAQLEKSRLLSDRFSAERPKGSFSTLEIQRTEQGDSAMYLCASSLKVTAPNSGNTIYFGEGSWLTVV.